The source of this TCR beta chain is a study of shared clonotypes between healthy human individuals (TCRdb year 2020). At the level of the whole study: A couple of women and a few men aged 18 to 49 years were included in the cohort. Between about 0.8 and 9 billion PBMCs per donor were obtained by leukapheresis. Per donor, three plates each were used for CD4 naive and CD4 memory, two for CD8 naive, and one for CD8 memory. Blood TCR repertoires of about 5 healthy adults were deeply sequenced to estimate repertoire size and the extent of clonotype sharing between individuals. To increase sequencing depth and limit assay-specific biases, different laboratories used diverse techniques to prepare libraries and sequence TCR repertoires.

The donors were healthy, HIV-negative adults who had no recently reported acute infections or vaccinations. All donors were Caucasian adults living in Nashville, Tennessee, USA. Magnetic negative selection was used to enrich CD4+ T cells, after which naive cells were positively selected on CD45RA and the negative fraction became the memory subset. Blood was obtained by leukapheresis, after which PBMCs were separated by Ficoll-Histopaque density gradient centrifugation and cryopreserved in liquid nitrogen vapor phase. Analytical flow cytometry was used to check the purity and quantity of every magnetically sorted T cell population. Genomic DNA was isolated from every sorted fraction and measured by UV absorbance on a Nanodrop 2000c. What the research found in general, with its limitations: Sampling was limited to blood, and TCR repertoires in tissue likely differ from TCR repertoires in blood. Pairwise subsampling led to the expectation that sequencing depth would affect the degree of clonotype sharing among donors. Clonotypes shared by all four sorted-subset donors showed higher generation probabilities than non-shared clonotypes. The small number of donors limited the genetic and exposure-history diversity represented. Naive subsets generally had larger estimated clonotype richness than memory subsets did. Sharing across a few donors was observed for around 5% of naive CD4, 3.5% of naive CD8, about 2.3% of memory CD4, and roughly 0.4% of memory CD8 clonotypes. Incomplete sequencing was indicated by rarefaction of sorted-subset datasets, despite the large sequencing depth.

About this clone: Which antigen it targets is not known. No base qualities exist here, and no much larger clone lies one base off it.

The CDR3 runs 14 residues from the cysteine to the phenylalanine. Just CDR3 DNA is preserved here, 42 bases in frame from base 1. CDR1 MNHEY and CDR2 SVGAGI were looked up in the germline V gene. V is pared back by 5 bases and J by 8 bases, with 16 bases lying between the germline termini. Using the deep immunoSEQ assay, TCR CDR3 regions were amplified from genomic DNA by multiplex PCR. Extracted genomic DNA from each cell subset was distributed evenly across all wells of several immunoSEQ 96-well plates, and each plate was treated as a replicate. For sorted subsets, 150 to 250 ng of genomic DNA, equivalent to around 29,000 T cell genomes, went into each replicate PCR. Purified libraries were quantified with a Qubit 3.0 fluorometer, sized on a Bioanalyzer 2100, and re-quantified with the KAPA Library Quantification kit. Every immunoSEQ 96-well plate was sequenced on a separate single-read 150-cycle Illumina NextSeq 550 flow cell. Processing in the source paper ran as follows. Because only junctional sequences without quality scores were contained in the immunoSEQ output, filtering matching that applied to full-length reads could not be performed. To assign V/J genes and CDR3, sequences were annotated using PyIR, a Python wrapper for IgBLAST v1.9, with IMGT germline references. Reads with weak V/J assignments (E-value above 1e-6), missing CDR3, stop codons, out-of-frame junctions, or ambiguous translated residues were removed. V3J clonotypes were defined as sequences sharing the same inferred V gene, J gene, and CDR3 amino acid sequence. To compute the percentage overlap between repertoires, the number of shared unique clonotypes was divided by the size of the smaller repertoire. Richness of each repertoire was evaluated using RTK rarefaction, the Chao1 estimator, and Recon v2.1 estimates of unobserved clonotypes. OLGA was used to compute generation probabilities for all TCRbeta clonotypes that the gDNA method yielded from four donors. In TCRdb, the immuneACCESS table is reduced to in-frame sequences with V and J assigned. These tables do not hold every clone; where another copy was compared, an unresolved V gene accounts for under half, and the others remain unexplained. V and J calls and clone size are copied from that table; D and trimming were computed from the DNA. The sample has over a million clones on record, 96% of them singletons. Jointly, the top ten make up roughly 1.2% of the sample.

The chain joins TRBV6-5 to TRBJ2-1; the D gene cannot be named for sure. What was sequenced was naive CD4+ T cells sorted from blood. This specimen's cell subset or site label, interpreted: CD45RA+ positively selected. The sequence derives from a man under 40 in good health. The CDR3 sequence is CASSRMGSADEQFF. The nucleotides read TGTGCCAGCAGTCGCATGGGATCGGCGGATGAGCAGTTCTTC.